The 31 T cell receptor beta chains reported below all come from one sample, sequenced in a study of T cells in Graves' hyperthyroidism and ophthalmopathy (dated by TCRdb to between 2018 and 2020). Receptors were amplified or captured by multiplex PCR. Sequencing was performed on an Illumina HiSeq 2000. The TCR beta CDR3 regions were amplified from the RNA transcripts. The TCR CDR3 was subjected to a first round of RT-PCR using the HTBI primer set and the Qiagen OneStep RT-PCR kit. Using fastp trimming at Q25 and MiXCR clonotype assembly, TCRdb reanalyzed the public sequencing data and kept in-frame beta chains. Rows matching on CDR3 protein sequence are summarized as one entry with the most common DNA and genes. The sample table holds fewer than 400,000 distinct CDR3 sequences, of which more than 12% were seen once. The ten largest account for 25% to 30% of the sample. The sequenced sample was blood. The receptors were gathered from a man between 45 and 60 years old with Graves' ophthalmopathy.

Remarks on this clonotype: Given a much more abundant clone one base away, this may be a read error. This chain connects TRBV2 to TRBJ2-7; TRBD1 aligns across 8 bases. The DNA end lines up better with TRBJ2-1; the J call may be wrong. Germline V gene lookup returns CDR1 SNHLY and CDR2 FYNNEI. CDR3 length: 14 residues. The CDR3 nucleotides read TGTGCCAGCAGTATGGACAGGGACACCTACGAGCAGTTCTTC. The encoded protein is CASSMDRDTYEQFF.

This clonotype was found many times. The chain has TRBV11-3 and TRBJ2-3; 8 nucleotides align to TRBD2. With V trimmed by 8 bases and J by 0 bases, 7 bases remained unmatched. From germline, CDR1 is SGHNT and CDR2 YENEEA. The CDR3 contains 15 residues. The CDR3 protein is CASGASGSSTDTQYF. For the CDR3, the DNA is TGTGCCAGCGGGGCTAGCGGGTCTAGCACAGATACGCAGTATTTT.

This chain links TRBV12-3 or TRBV12-4 with TRBJ1-3, with unresolved D. CDR3 length: 15 residues. V lost 3 bases to trimming and J lost 4 bases, with 13 bases between them. CDR3 protein: CASSFAAGRGNTIYF. CDR3 nucleotide sequence: TGTGCCAGCAGTTTCGCGGCCGGGCGAGGAAACACCATATATTTT.

There are many counts of this clonotype. The chain combines TRBV12-3 or TRBV12-4 with TRBJ2-7; the match to TRBD1 covers 7 bases. CDR3 length: 13 residues. The V and J ends lost 6 bases and 7 bases, in that order; junction bases with no gene match: 9. DNA for the CDR3: TGTGCCAGCAGACGCACAGGGGTGGGAGAGCAGTACTTC. Protein: CASRRTGVGEQYF.

This clonotype was seen many times. The chain carries TRBV7-9 and TRBJ2-1; D gene ambiguous. The CDR3 length is 14 residues. Germline V gene lookup returns CDR1 SEHNR and CDR2 FQNEAQ (reference sequence). V lost 0 bases to trimming and J lost 7 bases, with 10 bases between them. This CDR3 is CASSLAIAWNEQFF. The DNA for the CDR3 is TGTGCCAGCAGCTTAGCGATAGCATGGAATGAGCAGTTCTTC.

The chain combines TRBV7-9 with TRBJ2-3; TRBD2 agrees at 7 bases. With V trimmed by 5 bases and J by 4 bases, 18 bases remained unmatched. Germline loops: CDR1 SEHNR, CDR2 FQNEAQ (reference sequence). This CDR3 has 18 residues. The chain's CDR3 is CASSLTSETWVPADTQYF. The CDR3 DNA is TGTGCCAGCAGCCTAACTAGCGAGACTTGGGTTCCGGCAGATACGCAGTATTTT.

This clonotype has ten or more counts. V and J are TRBV5-1 and TRBJ2-5, with 10 bases fitting TRBD2. The ends lost 4 bases at V and 5 bases at J; junction bases unmatched: 8. The CDR3 extends over 15 amino acids. Germline V gene lookup returns CDR1 SGHRS and CDR2 YFSETQ. CDR3 bases: TGCGCCAGCAGCCTTTCCGGGACTAGCGATGAGACCCAGTACTTC. Residues: CASSLSGTSDETQYF. The complete variable domain, with remaining parts taken from reference TRBV5-1 and TRBJ2-5, reads KAGVTQTPRYLIKTRGQQVTLSCSPISGHRSVSWYQQTPGQGLQFLFEYFSETQRNKGNFPGRFSGRQFSNSRSEMNVSTLELGDSALYLCASSLSGTSDETQYFGPGTRLLVL.

In its sample, this clonotype was seen many times. CDR3 in DNA: TGTGCCAGCAGCTTGAGTCTAGCGGGAGGGCCCGGGGCGCAGTACTTC. Translated, it gives CASSLSLAGGPGAQYF. The chain carries TRBV7-9 and TRBJ2-7; 12 bases are a match to TRBD2. Trimming at V came to 3 bases and at J to 9 bases, leaving 12 bases not matched to a gene. Germline V gene sequence: CDR1 SEHNR, CDR2 FQNEAQ (reference sequence). The CDR3 is 16 residues long.

This clonotype was observed many times. The rearrangement uses TRBV18 and TRBJ2-5; tentatively, D is TRBD2 (5 bases). The CDR3 extends over 15 amino acids. V lost 0 bases to trimming and J lost 5 bases, with 13 bases between them. Germline lookup yields CDR1 KGHSH and CDR2 LQKENI. The CDR3 spells CASSPPSGRKETQYF. CDR3 nucleotides: TGTGCCAGCTCACCACCGTCGGGAAGGAAGGAGACCCAGTACTTC.

This clonotype appeared many times. The chain employs TRBV20-1 and TRBJ2-1; the D is unclear. CDR1 and CDR2 from the germline V gene are DFQATT and SNEGSKA (reference sequence). This CDR3 has 14 amino acids. V gave up 2 bases and J gave up 3 bases, with 11 bases separating them. The CDR3 DNA reads TGCAGTGCTAGAACTGGTCTGGGCTACAATGAGCAGTTCTTC. It is translated as CSARTGLGYNEQFF.

V is TRBV2 and J is TRBJ1-3; 9 positions match TRBD1. The germline V gene has CDR1 SNHLY and CDR2 FYNNEI. This CDR3 is built from 15 residues. The ends lost 6 bases at V and 4 bases at J; junction bases unmatched: 7. CDR3 protein: CASSRDRAGGNTIYF. In nucleotides, the CDR3 is TGTGCCAGCAGCCGGGACAGGGCGGGCGGAAACACCATATATTTT.

A remark on this clonotype: A much larger clone is a single base away; this may be a read error. The V and J genes are TRBV30 and TRBJ1-1; D unresolved. This CDR3 has 12 residues. Trimming pared 5 bases from V and 1 base from J, leaving 8 bases between. Germline values: CDR1 GTSNPN, CDR2 SVGIG (reference sequence). The chain's CDR3 is CAWAFKNTEAFF. The CDR3 DNA is TGTGCCTGGGCCTTTAAGAACACTGAAGCTTTCTTT.

This clonotype was seen many times. The chain carries TRBV5-1 and TRBJ2-5; D may correspond to TRBD1 or TRBD2 (5 bases each). The CDR3 consists of 12 residues. Per germline, CDR1 SGHRS and CDR2 YFSETQ. Trimming took off 3 bases at V and 5 bases at J, with 8 bases between the two ends. The CDR3 DNA is TGCGCCAGCAGCTCCGAGGGGGAGACCCAGTACTTC. Translated, it gives CASSSEGETQYF.

This clonotype was seen a few times. This sequence joins TRBV7-3 and TRBJ2-2; D not resolved. The CDR3 runs to 15 residues. The V end was cut by 3 bases, the J end by 2 bases, with 10 bases between. In germline, CDR1 is SGHTA, CDR2 FQGTGA. The DNA for the CDR3 is TGTGCCAGCAGCTTTTCTAGGGTTAACACCGGGGAGCTGTTTTTT. This sequence encodes CASSFSRVNTGELFF. Drawing the rest from reference TRBV7-3 and TRBJ2-2, the complete variable domain is GAGVSQTPSNKVTEKGKYVELRCDPISGHTALYWYRQSLGQGPEFLIYFQGTGAADDSGLPNDRFFAVRPEGSVSTLKIQRTERGDSAVYLCASSFSRVNTGELFFGEGSRLTVL.

This clonotype occurred a few times. The CDR3 nucleotides are TGTGCCAGCAGCGTAGGCGGAGGGATGGGTAGTGAGCAGTTCTTC. Its translation is CASSVGGGMGSEQFF. V usage is TRBV9 and J usage is TRBJ2-1; D is perhaps TRBD2 (6 bases). V lost 0 bases and J lost 9, with 16 bases in between. Per germline, CDR1 SGDLS and CDR2 YYNGEE. CDR3 length: 15 residues.

This clonotype was detected only a few times. The V call is TRBV20-1, the J call TRBJ2-5; 11 bases match TRBD1. The CDR3 has 15 residues. The ends lost 6 bases at V and 5 bases at J; junction bases unmatched: 11. The germline V gene encodes CDR1 DFQATT and CDR2 SNEGSKA (reference sequence). CDR3 DNA: TGCAGTGCCTTACCAGGACAGGGGGCACAGGAGACCCAGTACTTC. Encoded protein: CSALPGQGAQETQYF.

This clonotype has more than one count but fewer than ten. The chain uses TRBV6-8 and TRBJ2-5; possibly TRBD2 for D (7 bases). CDR1 and CDR2 from the germline V gene are MNHGY and SAAAGT. CDR3 length: 21 residues. V gave up 7 bases and J gave up 1 base, with 34 bases separating them. The CDR3, as DNA: TGTGCCAGCACCTACAACGGACAGTTAAGCGACCGTCCTAGCGGCCAAGAGACCCAGTACTTC. As protein: CASTYNGQLSDRPSGQETQYF.

This clonotype was counted ten times or more. The chain combines TRBV27 with TRBJ2-3, with 7 bases matching TRBD2. Germline V gene data show CDR1 as MNHEY and CDR2 as SMNVEV (reference sequence). Unmatched junction bases numbered 10, after V lost 6 bases and J lost 4 bases. This CDR3 has 15 residues. The CDR3 protein is CASREVGRGSDTQYF. In DNA, the CDR3 is TGTGCCAGCAGAGAGGTTGGGAGGGGATCAGATACGCAGTATTTT.

This clonotype has at least ten counts. This chain connects TRBV28 to TRBJ2-1, with D unclear. The CDR3 has 14 amino acids. Per the germline V gene, CDR1 is MDHEN and CDR2 is SYDVKM. V was trimmed by 6 bases and J by 7 bases, leaving 16 bases between them. CDR3 DNA sequence: TGTGCCAGCAGCCCTGCGTCAGCACAGAATGAGCAGTTCTTC. Protein product: CASSPASAQNEQFF.

This clonotype was counted at least ten times. The CDR3 protein is CASSLRGGNTGELFF. CDR3 nucleotides: TGTGCCAGCAGCTTACGTGGAGGGAACACCGGGGAGCTGTTTTTT. The chain combines TRBV7-9 with TRBJ2-2; TRBD2 might be the D (5 bases). The CDR3 contains 15 residues. The V gene lost 2 bases and the J gene lost 1 base, with 8 bases spanning the gap. Germline-derived CDR1 and CDR2 are SEHNR and FQNEAQ (reference sequence).

The sample holds many counts of this clonotype. The chain employs TRBV3-1 and TRBJ1-4; D call uncertain. V lost 2 bases, J lost 4 bases, and 8 bases lay in between. Germline V gene sequence: CDR1 LGHDT, CDR2 YNNKEL (reference sequence). This CDR3 region has 14 residues. Written as DNA, the CDR3 is TGTGCCAGCAGCCAAAGGACTGGTAATGAAAAACTGTTTTTT. Translating gives CASSQRTGNEKLFF.

The rearrangement links TRBV6-6 to TRBJ2-1; TRBD2 might be the D (5 bases). This CDR3 is built from 16 residues. Germline loops: CDR1 MNHNY, CDR2 SVGAGI (reference sequence). V dropped 0 bases and J dropped 4 bases, with 13 bases sitting between them. The DNA for the CDR3 is TGTGCCAGCAGTTACTCGGAACCCTGGGAGTACAATGAGCAGTTCTTC. Translation gives CASSYSEPWEYNEQFF.

This clonotype showed up many times. The J gene is TRBJ2-3, the V gene TRBV7-8; tentative D call: TRBD2 (6 bases). The CDR3 runs to 18 residues. CDR1 and CDR2 (germline): SGHVS, FQNEAQ. Trimming left V 1 base short and J 5 bases short, with 22 bases between. CDR3 nucleotides: TGTGCCAGCAGCTTAGTTTTTCTGGGCGGGACGGTGGGAGATACGCAGTATTTT. Translation: CASSLVFLGGTVGDTQYF.

This clonotype was recorded a few times. The chain recombines TRBV4-1 with TRBJ2-1, with 10 nucleotides matching TRBD2. Germline CDR1 and CDR2: MGHRA and YSYEKL. The CDR3 runs 19 residues. V was clipped by 4 bases and J by 5 bases; unmatched bases: 17. CDR3 sequence (DNA): TGCGCCAGCAGCCCATCGGGTCTAGCGGGAGTGGGGATAAACAATGAGCAGTTCTTC. Translation: CASSPSGLAGVGINNEQFF.

At least ten counts were recorded for this clonotype. The chain is built from TRBV12-3 or TRBV12-4 and TRBJ2-1; 11 bases match TRBD2. Losses at the gene ends were 7 bases for V and 3 bases for J; bases not matched to a gene: 5. This CDR3 is built from 15 residues. Here the CDR3 reads CASTLSGGGYNEQFF. The CDR3, as DNA: TGTGCCAGCACTCTTAGCGGGGGGGGCTACAATGAGCAGTTCTTC.

This clonotype was recorded many times. CDR3 DNA: TGTGCCACCCCGACTAGCGTCAATGAGCAGTTCTTC. Its protein is CATPTSVNEQFF. The V call is TRBV11-2, the J call TRBJ2-1, with 8 positions matching TRBD2. The CDR3 sequence is 12 residues long. V shed 10 bases, J shed 6 bases, and the junction held 5 bases outside the gene matches. CDR1 is SGHAT, CDR2 FQNNGV, per germline.

On this clonotype: The junction departs from the called germline gene at one end, perhaps through a read error. V and J are TRBV11-2 and TRBJ2-6, with TRBD1 matching 10 bases. Germline V gene sequence: CDR1 SGHAT, CDR2 FQNNGV. This CDR3 comprises 14 residues. This CDR3 reads CASSPGTGAYVLTF. Written as DNA, the CDR3 is TGTGCCAGCAGCCCAGGGACAGGGGCCTACGTCCTGACTTTC.

This clonotype was observed a handful of times. The V call is TRBV15, the J call TRBJ2-7; possibly TRBD1 for D (6 bases). Germline values: CDR1 LNHNV, CDR2 YYDKDF (reference sequence). The V gene lost 0 bases and the J gene lost 7 bases, with 16 bases spanning the gap. This CDR3 region has 15 residues. CDR3 loop: CATSRDYTGRVEQYF. The CDR3 DNA sequence: TGTGCCACCAGCAGAGATTATACAGGGCGGGTTGAGCAGTACTTC.

V and J are TRBV20-1 and TRBJ2-1, with 9 nucleotides matching TRBD2. Unmatched junction bases numbered 9, after V lost 0 bases and J lost 0 bases. Per germline, CDR1 DFQATT and CDR2 SNEGSKA (reference sequence). CDR3 length equals 18 residues. The CDR3 loop reads CSARDIRSGRSSYNEQFF. CDR3 nucleotide sequence: TGCAGTGCTAGAGATATAAGGAGCGGGAGGAGCTCCTACAATGAGCAGTTCTTC.

This clonotype occurred many times. CDR3 amino acids: CASSPDRGDQPQHF. In DNA form, the CDR3 reads TGTGCCAGCAGTCCTGACAGGGGTGATCAGCCCCAGCATTTT. V is TRBV27 and J is TRBJ1-5, with 8 bases that match TRBD1. CDR3 size: 14 residues. Unmatched junction bases numbered 5, after V lost 5 bases and J lost 5 bases. Germline loops: CDR1 MNHEY, CDR2 SMNVEV (reference sequence).

The chain joins TRBV6-4 to TRBJ1-1; possibly TRBD1 for D (5 bases). CDR3 length equals 11 residues. Trimming left V 0 bases short and J 11 bases short, with 7 bases between. Germline-derived CDR1 and CDR2 are MRHNA and SNTAGT. The CDR3 loop reads CASSDSSGAFF. In DNA, the CDR3 is TGTGCCAGCAGTGACTCGTCAGGGGCTTTCTTT.